This is a list of T cell receptor beta chains from one sample in a study of blood T cell repertoires in COVID-19. Measured with immunoSEQ multiplex PCR; TCRdb has only the in-frame clones, and not every one. Seen here are more than 200,000 clones, approximately 86% observed once, and the top ten hold about 1.3%. Sequencing was done on a sample of peripheral blood. The receptors were sampled from a man older than 75 with acute or convalescent COVID-19. Both conserved end residues are trimmed from each CDR3.

TRBJ2-7 TRBV27 ASSPIRAGAYEQY
TRBJ2-5 TRBV3-1/TRBV3-2 ASSFIRREETQY
TRBJ2-5 TRBV19 ASSPGTSVETQY
TRBJ1-4 TRBV7-2 ASSYGGHEKLF
TRBJ2-7 TRBV7-2 ASSLVPLAGGIEQY
TRBJ1-4 TRBV9 ASSVRTGEGEKLF
TRBJ2-7 TRBV28 ASSAGGPSLFEQY
TRBJ2-1 TRBV7-2 ASSLLGRSNEQF
TRBJ2-5 TRBV7-2 ASSPAGALIGETQY
TRBJ2-7 TRBV27 ASSKDRTLSSYEQY
TRBJ2-3 TRBV6-4 ASSDSIAGGPLTDTQY
TRBJ2-7 TRBV5-1 ASSLEHDYEQY
TRBJ1-1 TRBV7-9 ASSLSQFAF
TRBJ2-7 TRBV5-5 ASSNLATYEQY
TRBJ2-3 TRBV21-1 ARTVAGGRGTDTQY
TRBJ2-6 TRBV7-3 ASSSPSAGANVLT
TRBJ1-1 TRBV9 ASSPQNTEAF
TRBJ1-5 TRBV12-5 ASGTALGNQPQH
TRBJ1-5 TRBV2 ASRKTVDSNQPQH
TRBJ2-5 TRBV28 ASSGTGGPFETQY
TRBJ2-3 TRBV24-1 ATSDPGGDTDTQY
TRBJ2-1 TRBV3-1/TRBV3-2 ASSQRTSGRAYEQF
TRBJ2-1 TRBV5-1 ASSAGGSSYNEQF
TRBJ2-1 TRBV29-1 SVVGGGSEQF
TRBJ1-1 TRBV13 ASSRTGPNTEAF
TRBJ2-5 TRBV3-1/TRBV3-2 ASSLLPGGEQETQY
TRBJ1-1 TRBV13 ASSYTRGRWTEAF
TRBJ1-1 TRBV24-1 ATSSGGGGRTEAF
TRBJ1-5 TRBV6-2/TRBV6-3 ASSFGAGISNQPQH
TRBJ2-6 TRBV7-9 ASSRPTGTHSGANVLT
TRBJ2-2 TRBV5-1 ASSLEGLNTGELF
TRBJ2-2 TRBV2 ASSEVTLAGNTGELF
TRBJ1-5 TRBV18 ASSHGDHQPQH
TRBJ2-1 TRBV7-9 ASSSRWALYNEQF
TRBJ2-7 TRBV6-2/TRBV6-3 ASSYGSGPSYEQY
TRBJ2-3 TRBV7-9 ASSLGFGSTDTQY
TRBJ2-3 TRBV28 ASSFVGQPNTDTQY
TRBJ2-5 TRBV14 ASSPGLAGVETQY
TRBJ2-2 TRBV29-1 SVEVFSTGELF
TRBJ2-6 TRBV3-1/TRBV3-2 ASTPLGQGAPGANVLT
TRBJ1-3 TRBV27 ASSFTGSSGNTIY
TRBJ1-5 TRBV5-5 ASSLVAGIDNQPQH
TRBJ2-3 TRBV5-1 ASSLTSGRNTQY
TRBJ2-1 TRBV6-2/TRBV6-3 ASSRPVNEQF
TRBJ1-2 TRBV2 ASSERGSELNYGYT
TRBJ1-6 TRBV3-1/TRBV3-2 ASSLRDRPNSPLH
TRBJ1-5 TRBV20-1 SASQTGGYQPQH
TRBJ1-5 TRBV7-9 ASSSPRDRGGPQH
TRBJ1-1 TRBV11-2 ASSLRGRGTEAF
TRBJ2-3 TRBV6-4 ASSDGGASTDTQY
TRBJ1-5 TRBV4-3 ASSPDRHGQPQH
TRBJ1-5 TRBV5-5 ASSLYSQEDQPQH
TRBJ1-2 TRBV24-1 ATSDGAYRDGYT
TRBJ2-7 TRBV12-3/TRBV12-4 ASSLIRDNEQY